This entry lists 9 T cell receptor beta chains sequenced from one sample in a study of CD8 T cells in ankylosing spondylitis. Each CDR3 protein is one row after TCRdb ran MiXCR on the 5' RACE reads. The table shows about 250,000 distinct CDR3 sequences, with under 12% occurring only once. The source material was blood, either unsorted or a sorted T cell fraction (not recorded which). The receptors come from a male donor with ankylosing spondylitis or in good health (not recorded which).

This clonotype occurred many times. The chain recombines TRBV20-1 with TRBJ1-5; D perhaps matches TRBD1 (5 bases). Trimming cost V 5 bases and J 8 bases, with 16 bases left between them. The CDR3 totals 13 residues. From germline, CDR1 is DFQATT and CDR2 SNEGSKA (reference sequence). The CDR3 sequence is CSAGGSSGKPQHF. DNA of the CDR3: TGCAGTGCTGGAGGTTCATCAGGGAAGCCCCAGCATTTT.

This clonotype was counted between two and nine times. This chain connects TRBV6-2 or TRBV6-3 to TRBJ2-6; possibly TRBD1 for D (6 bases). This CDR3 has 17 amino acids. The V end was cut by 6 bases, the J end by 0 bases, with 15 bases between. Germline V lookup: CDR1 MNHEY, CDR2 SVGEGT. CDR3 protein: CASSPRGRNSGANVLTF. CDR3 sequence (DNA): TGTGCCAGCAGCCCCAGGGGCAGGAACTCTGGGGCCAACGTCCTGACTTTC.

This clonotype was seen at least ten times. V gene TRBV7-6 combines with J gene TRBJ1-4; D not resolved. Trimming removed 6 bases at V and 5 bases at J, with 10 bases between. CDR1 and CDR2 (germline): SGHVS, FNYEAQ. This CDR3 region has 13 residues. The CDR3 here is CASRLQRNEKLFF. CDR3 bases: TGTGCCAGCAGGTTACAGAGGAATGAAAAACTGTTTTTT.

As DNA, the CDR3 is TGTGCCAGCAGCCAGGCACTATACCAAGAGACCCAGTACTTC. It translates to CASSQALYQETQYF. This chain uses TRBV4-2 with TRBJ2-5; no firm D call. The CDR3 covers 14 residues. The germline V gene encodes CDR1 LGHNA and CDR2 YNFKEQ. V shed 3 bases and J shed 0 bases, with 8 bases lying between them.

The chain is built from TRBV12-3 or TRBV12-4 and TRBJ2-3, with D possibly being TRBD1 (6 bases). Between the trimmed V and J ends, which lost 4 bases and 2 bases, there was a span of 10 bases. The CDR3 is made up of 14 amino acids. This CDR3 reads CASSYTGLTDTQYF. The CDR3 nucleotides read TGTGCCAGCAGTTATACAGGGCTCACAGATACGCAGTATTTT.

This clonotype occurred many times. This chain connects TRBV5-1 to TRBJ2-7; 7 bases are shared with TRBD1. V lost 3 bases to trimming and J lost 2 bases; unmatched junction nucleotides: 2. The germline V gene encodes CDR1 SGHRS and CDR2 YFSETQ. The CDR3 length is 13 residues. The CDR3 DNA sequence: TGCGCCAGCAGCTGGGACAGAGCCTACGAGCAGTACTTC. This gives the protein CASSWDRAYEQYF.

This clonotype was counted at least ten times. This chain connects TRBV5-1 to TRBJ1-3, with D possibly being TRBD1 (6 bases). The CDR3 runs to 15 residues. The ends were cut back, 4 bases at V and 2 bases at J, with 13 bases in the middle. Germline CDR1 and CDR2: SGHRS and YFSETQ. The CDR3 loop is CASSPSGATGNTIYF. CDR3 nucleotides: TGCGCCAGCAGCCCGTCGGGGGCAACTGGAAACACCATATATTTT.

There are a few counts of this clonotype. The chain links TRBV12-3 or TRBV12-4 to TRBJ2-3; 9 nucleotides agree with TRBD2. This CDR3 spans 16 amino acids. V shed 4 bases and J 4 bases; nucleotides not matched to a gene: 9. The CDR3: CASSSRTSVSPDTQYF. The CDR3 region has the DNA TGTGCCAGCAGTTCACGGACTAGCGTTAGCCCAGATACGCAGTATTTT.

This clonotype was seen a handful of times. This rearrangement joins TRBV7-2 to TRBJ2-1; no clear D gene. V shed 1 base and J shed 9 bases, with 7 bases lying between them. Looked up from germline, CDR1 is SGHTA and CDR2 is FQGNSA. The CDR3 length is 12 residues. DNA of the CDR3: TGTGCCAGCAGCTTAGGCTATTCTGAGCAGTTCTTC. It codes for CASSLGYSEQFF.